This TCR beta chain appears in the sequencing data of a study of human T cells and chemical hapten exposure. This clonotype was observed a handful of times. CDR1 GTSNPN and CDR2 SVGIG come from the germline V gene (reference sequence). The CDR3 spans 13 residues. V dropped 8 bases and J dropped 5; count of bases not matched to a gene: 10. TCRdb re-derived calls from the RACE reads in MiXCR, one entry per CDR3 protein. The sample lists 45,000 to 60,000 distinct CDR3 sequences, 9.5% to 15% occurring once. Time point described: patch test 3, about 24 weeks after DPC sensitization. Treatment: therapeutic diphenylcyclopropenone sensitization with weekly scalp DPC.

This sample comprised whole blood, obtained in connection with sensitization to the hapten diphenylcyclopropenone (DPC). This clonotype originated in a man younger than 40 with alopecia areata. Some clones in this sample may be carry-over from other donors' samples. This rearrangement joins TRBV30 to TRBJ2-7; TRBD1 matches 9 bases. The CDR3 DNA sequence: TGTGCCGGAGATTTAACAGGGGGCCACGAGCAGTACTTC. Translated, it gives CAGDLTGGHEQYF.